This TCR beta chain stems from a study of control samples from healthy donors and cancer patients (dated by TCRdb to about 2020). Receptors were amplified or captured by the immunoSEQ multiplex PCR assay. Here the immuneACCESS table is served through TCRdb, limited to in-frame sequences with V and J called. Missing clones are a known gap in these copies; in checked studies unresolved V genes cover under half, and the rest lacks a known reason. The sample yields 120,000 or so clones; 87% were counted once. Roughly 1.9% of the sample rests with the top ten. Remarks on this clone: Which antigen it targets is not known. No much larger clone is present one base from it, and per-base qualities are unavailable.

The trim is 6 bases for V and 1 base for J, with a gap of 12 bases between the germline ends. Looking up the germline V gene yields CDR1 MNHEY and CDR2 SVGAGI. Taken from cysteine to phenylalanine, the CDR3 has 14 residues. The kept DNA is CDR3 alone, 42 bases in frame from the first base. This sequence was found in a man aged 18 to 30 in good health. Here the chain combines TRBV6-5 and TRBJ1-1; 6 matching bases give a weak D call of TRBD1. Input material: blood. CDR3 region: CASRTGTKNTEAFF. The bases read TGTGCCAGCAGAACCGGGACAAAGAACACTGAAGCTTTCTTT.